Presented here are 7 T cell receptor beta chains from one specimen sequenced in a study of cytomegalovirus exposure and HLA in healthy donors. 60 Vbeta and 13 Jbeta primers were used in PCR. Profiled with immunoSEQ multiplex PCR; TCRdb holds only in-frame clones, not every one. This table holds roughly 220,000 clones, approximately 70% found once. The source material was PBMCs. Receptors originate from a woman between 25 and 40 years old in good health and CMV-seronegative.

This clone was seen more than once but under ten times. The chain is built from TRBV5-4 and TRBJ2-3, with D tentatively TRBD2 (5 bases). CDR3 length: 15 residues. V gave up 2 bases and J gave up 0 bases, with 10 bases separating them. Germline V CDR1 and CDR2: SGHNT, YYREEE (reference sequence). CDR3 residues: CASSLRRASTDTQYF. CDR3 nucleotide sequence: TGTGCCAGCAGCTTACGGCGGGCTAGCACAGATACGCAGTATTTT.

CDR3 sequence: CAWSHQGTAEAFF. CDR3 bases: TGTGCCTGGAGTCACCAGGGGACAGCAGAAGCTTTCTTT. The chain carries TRBV30 and TRBJ1-1, with TRBD1 matching over 7 bases. This CDR3 region has 13 residues. V was pared by 2 bases and J by 8 bases, with 8 bases of the junction left unmatched. Looked up from germline, CDR1 is GTSNPN and CDR2 is SVGIG (reference sequence).

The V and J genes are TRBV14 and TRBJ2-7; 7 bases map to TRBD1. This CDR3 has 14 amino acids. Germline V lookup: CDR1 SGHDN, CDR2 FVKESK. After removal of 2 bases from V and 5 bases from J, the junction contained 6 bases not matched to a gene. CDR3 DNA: TGTGCCAGCAGCCAACAAACAGGGGAAGACGAGCAGTACTTC. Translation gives CASSQQTGEDEQYF.

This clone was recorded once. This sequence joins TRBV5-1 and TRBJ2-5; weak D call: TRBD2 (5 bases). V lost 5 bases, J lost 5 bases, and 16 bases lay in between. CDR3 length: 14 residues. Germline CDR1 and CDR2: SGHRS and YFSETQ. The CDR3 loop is CASSLTGLGETQYF. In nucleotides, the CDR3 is TGCGCCAGCAGTCTTACGGGGTTAGGCGAGACCCAGTACTTC.

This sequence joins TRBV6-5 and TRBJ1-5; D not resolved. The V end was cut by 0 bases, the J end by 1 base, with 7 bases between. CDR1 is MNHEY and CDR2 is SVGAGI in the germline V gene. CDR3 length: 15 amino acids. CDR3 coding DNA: TGTGCCAGCAGTTACTCGCAGGCCAGCAATCAGCCCCAGCATTTT. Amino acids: CASSYSQASNQPQHF.

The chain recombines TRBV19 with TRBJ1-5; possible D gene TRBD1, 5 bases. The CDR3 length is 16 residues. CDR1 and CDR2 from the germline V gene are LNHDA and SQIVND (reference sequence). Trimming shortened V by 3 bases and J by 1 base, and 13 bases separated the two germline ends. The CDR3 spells CASSMGPPGSNQPQHF. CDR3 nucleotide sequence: TGTGCCAGTAGTATGGGGCCCCCAGGGAGCAATCAGCCCCAGCATTTT. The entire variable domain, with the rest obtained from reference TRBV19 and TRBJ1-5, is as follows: DGGITQSPKYLFRKEGQNVTLSCEQNLNHDAMYWYRQDPGQGLRLIYYSQIVNDFQKGDIAEGYSVSREKKESFPLTVTSAQKNPTAFYLCASSMGPPGSNQPQHFGDGTRLSIL.

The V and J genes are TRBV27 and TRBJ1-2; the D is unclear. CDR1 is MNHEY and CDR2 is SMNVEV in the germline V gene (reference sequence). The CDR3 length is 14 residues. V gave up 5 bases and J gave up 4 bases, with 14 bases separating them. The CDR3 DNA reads TGTGCCAGCAGTATTATGGGAGTAGGCTATGGCTACACCTTC. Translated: CASSIMGVGYGYTF.